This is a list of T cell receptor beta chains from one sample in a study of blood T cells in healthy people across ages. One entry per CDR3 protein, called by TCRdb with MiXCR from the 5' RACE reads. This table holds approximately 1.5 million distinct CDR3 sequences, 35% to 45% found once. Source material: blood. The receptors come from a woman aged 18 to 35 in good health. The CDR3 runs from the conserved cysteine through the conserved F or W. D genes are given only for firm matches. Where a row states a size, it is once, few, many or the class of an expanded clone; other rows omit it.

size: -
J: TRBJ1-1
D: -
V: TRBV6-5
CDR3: CASSYSWGETEAFF
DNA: TGTGCCAGCAGTTACTCCTGGGGAGAAACTGAAGCTTTCTTT

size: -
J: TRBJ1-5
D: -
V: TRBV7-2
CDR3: CASSSLPLGGRRGSNQPQHF
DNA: TGTGCCAGCAGCTCACTGCCCTTGGGGGGCAGAAGGGGGAGCAATCAGCCCCAGCATTTT

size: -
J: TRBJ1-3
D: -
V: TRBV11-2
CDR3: CASSRVRANTGNTIYF
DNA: TGTGCCAGCAGCCGCGTGAGGGCTAACACTGGAAACACCATATATTTT

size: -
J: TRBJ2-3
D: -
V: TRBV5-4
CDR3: CASSPGGGGRDTQYF
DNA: TGTGCCAGCAGCCCGGGGGGAGGGGGCAGAGATACGCAGTATTTT

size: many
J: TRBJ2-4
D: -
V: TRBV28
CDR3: CASSLSSAEPKNIQYF
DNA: TGTGCCAGCAGTTTAAGTTCGGCGGAGCCGAAAAACATTCAGTACTTC

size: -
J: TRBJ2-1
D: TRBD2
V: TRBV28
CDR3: CASRASGRAGEQFF
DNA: TGTGCCAGTAGGGCTAGCGGGAGGGCCGGTGAGCAGTTCTTC

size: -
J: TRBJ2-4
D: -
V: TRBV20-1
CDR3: CSARSGVLNIQYF
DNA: TGCAGTGCTAGATCCGGGGTTTTAAACATTCAGTACTTC

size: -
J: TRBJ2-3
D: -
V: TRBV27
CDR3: CASSPLALASTDTQYF
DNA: TGTGCCAGCAGTCCCCTTGCGCTAGCTAGCACAGATACGCAGTATTTT

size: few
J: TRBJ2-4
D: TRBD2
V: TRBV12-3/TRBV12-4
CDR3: CASSLSSGAKNIQYF
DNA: TGTGCCAGCAGTTTGTCTAGCGGAGCCAAAAACATTCAGTACTTC

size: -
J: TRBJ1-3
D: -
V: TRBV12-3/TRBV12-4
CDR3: CASRPTAGVGNTIYF
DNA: TGTGCCAGCAGACCTACGGCAGGGGTTGGAAACACCATATATTTT

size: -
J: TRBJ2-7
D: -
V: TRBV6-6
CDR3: CASSGLAGGSHEQYF
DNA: TGTGCCAGCAGTGGCCTGGCGGGCGGCTCCCACGAGCAGTACTTC

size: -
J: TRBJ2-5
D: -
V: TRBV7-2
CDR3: CASSSQRPLETQYF
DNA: TGTGCCAGCAGCTCCCAGAGACCCTTAGAGACCCAGTACTTC

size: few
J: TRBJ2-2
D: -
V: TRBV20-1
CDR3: CSARAGAVDTGELFF
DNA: TGCAGTGCTAGGGCTGGAGCCGTGGACACCGGGGAGCTGTTTTTT

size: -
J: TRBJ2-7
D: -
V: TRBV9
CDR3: CASNRGAGVDEQYF
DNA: TGTGCCAGCAACAGGGGAGCGGGAGTAGACGAGCAGTACTTC

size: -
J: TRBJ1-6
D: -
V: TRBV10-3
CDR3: CAIGSSYNSPLHF
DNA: TGTGCCATCGGGAGCTCCTATAATTCACCCCTCCACTTT

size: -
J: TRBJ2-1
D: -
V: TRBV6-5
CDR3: CASALRPLSSYNEQFF
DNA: TGTGCCAGCGCCCTTCGGCCCCTGAGCTCCTACAATGAGCAGTTCTTC

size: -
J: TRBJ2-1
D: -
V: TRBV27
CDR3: CASSLSPGSVGGQFF
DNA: TGTGCCAGCAGTTTATCGCCAGGGTCTGTGGGTGGGCAGTTCTTC

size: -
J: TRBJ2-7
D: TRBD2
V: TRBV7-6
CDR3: CASSLGTSGSGYEQYF
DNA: TGTGCCAGCAGCTTAGGGACTAGCGGGAGCGGATACGAGCAGTACTTC

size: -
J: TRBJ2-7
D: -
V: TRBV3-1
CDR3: CASSPRGSPYSYEQYF
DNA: TGTGCCAGCAGCCCCCGGGGTAGCCCGTACTCCTACGAGCAGTACTTC

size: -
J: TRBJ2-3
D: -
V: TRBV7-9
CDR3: CASSLYQGYYTDTQYF
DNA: TGTGCCAGCAGCTTATACCAGGGCTATTACACAGATACGCAGTATTTT

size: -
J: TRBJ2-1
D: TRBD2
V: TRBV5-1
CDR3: CASSLGPSLAGLGEHLFF
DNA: TGCGCCAGCAGCTTGGGCCCATCACTAGCGGGCTTAGGGGAGCATTTGTTCTTC

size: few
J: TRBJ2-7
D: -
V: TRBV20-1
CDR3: CSARGLLSYNEQYF
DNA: TGCAGTGCTAGAGGACTACTCTCCTACAATGAGCAGTACTTC